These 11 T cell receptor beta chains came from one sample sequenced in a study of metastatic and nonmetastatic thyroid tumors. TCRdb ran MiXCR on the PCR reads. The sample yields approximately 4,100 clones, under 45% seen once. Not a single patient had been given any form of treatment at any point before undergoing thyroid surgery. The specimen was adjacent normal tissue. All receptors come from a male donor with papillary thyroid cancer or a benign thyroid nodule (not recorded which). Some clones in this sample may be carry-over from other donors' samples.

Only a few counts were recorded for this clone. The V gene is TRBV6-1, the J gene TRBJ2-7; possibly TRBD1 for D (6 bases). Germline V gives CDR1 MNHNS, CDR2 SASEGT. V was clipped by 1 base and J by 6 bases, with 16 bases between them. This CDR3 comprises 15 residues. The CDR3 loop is CASSEGTAHRGEQYV. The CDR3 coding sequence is TGTGCCAGCAGTGAAGGGACAGCCCATCGAGGCGAGCAGTACGTC.

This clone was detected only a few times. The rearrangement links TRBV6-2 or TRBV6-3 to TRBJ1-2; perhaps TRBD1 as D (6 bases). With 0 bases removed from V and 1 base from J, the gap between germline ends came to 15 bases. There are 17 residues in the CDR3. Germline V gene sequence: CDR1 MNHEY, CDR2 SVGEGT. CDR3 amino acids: CASSYSGGGSLNYGYTF. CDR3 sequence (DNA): TGTGCCAGCAGTTACTCCGGGGGGGGCAGCCTTAACTATGGCTACACCTTC.

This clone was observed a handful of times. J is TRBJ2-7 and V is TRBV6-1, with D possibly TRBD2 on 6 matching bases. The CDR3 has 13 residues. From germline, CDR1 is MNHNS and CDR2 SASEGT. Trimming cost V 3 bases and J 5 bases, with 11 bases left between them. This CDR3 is CASSDGSGDEQYF. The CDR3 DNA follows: TGTGCCAGCAGTGACGGGAGTGGGGACGAGCAGTACTTC.

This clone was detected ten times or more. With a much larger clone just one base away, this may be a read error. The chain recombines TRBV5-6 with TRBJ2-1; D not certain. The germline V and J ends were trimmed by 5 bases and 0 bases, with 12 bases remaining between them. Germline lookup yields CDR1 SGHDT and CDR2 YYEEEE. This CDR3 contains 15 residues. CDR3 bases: TGTGCCAGCAGTTATCGACTCACCTCCTACAATGAGCAGTTCTTC. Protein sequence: CASSYRLTSYNEQFF. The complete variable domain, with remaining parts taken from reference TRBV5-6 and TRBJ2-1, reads DAGVTQSPTHLIKTRGQQVTLRCSPKSGHDTVSWYQQALGQGPQFIFQYYEEEERQRGNFPDRFSGHQFPNYSSELNVNALLLGDSALYLCASSYRLTSYNEQFFGPGTRLTVL.

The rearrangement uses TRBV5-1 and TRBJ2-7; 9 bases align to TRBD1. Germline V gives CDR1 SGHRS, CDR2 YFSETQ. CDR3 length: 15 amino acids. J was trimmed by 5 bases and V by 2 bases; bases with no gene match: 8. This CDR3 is CASSFVGQGRHEQYF. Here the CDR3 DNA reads TGCGCCAGCAGCTTCGTCGGACAGGGGCGACACGAGCAGTACTTC.

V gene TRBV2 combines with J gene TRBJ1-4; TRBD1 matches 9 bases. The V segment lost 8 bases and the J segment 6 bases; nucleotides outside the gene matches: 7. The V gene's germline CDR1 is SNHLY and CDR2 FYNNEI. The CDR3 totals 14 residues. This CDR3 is CASATGGRYEKLFF. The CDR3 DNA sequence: TGTGCCAGCGCCACAGGGGGCCGCTATGAAAAACTGTTTTTT.

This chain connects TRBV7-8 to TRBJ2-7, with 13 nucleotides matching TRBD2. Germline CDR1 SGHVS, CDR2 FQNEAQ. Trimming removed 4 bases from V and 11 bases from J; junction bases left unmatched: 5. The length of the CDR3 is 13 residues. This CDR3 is CASSSTSGGLEYF. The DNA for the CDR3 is TGTGCCAGCAGCTCGACTAGCGGGGGGTTAGAGTACTTC.

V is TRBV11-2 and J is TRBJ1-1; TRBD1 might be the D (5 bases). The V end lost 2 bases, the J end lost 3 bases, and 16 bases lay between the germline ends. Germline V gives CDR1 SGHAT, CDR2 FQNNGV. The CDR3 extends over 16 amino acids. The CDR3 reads CASSLRGRAPYTEAFF. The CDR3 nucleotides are TGTGCCAGCAGCTTAAGGGGCAGGGCCCCATACACTGAAGCTTTCTTT. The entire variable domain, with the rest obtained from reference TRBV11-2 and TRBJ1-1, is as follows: EAGVAQSPRYKIIEKRQSVAFWCNPISGHATLYWYQQILGQGPKLLIQFQNNGVVDDSQLPKDRFSAERLKGVDSTLKIQPAKLEDSAVYLCASSLRGRAPYTEAFFGQGTRLTVV.

CDR3 sequence reads: CSATDQGQGVREQYF. CDR3 nucleotides: TGCAGTGCTACGGACCAGGGACAGGGAGTTCGCGAGCAGTACTTC. The chain carries TRBV20-1 and TRBJ2-7; TRBD1 matches at 9 bases. Germline V CDR1 and CDR2: DFQATT, SNEGSKA (reference sequence). This CDR3 region has 15 residues. The junction had 13 bases not matched to a gene; V was cut back by 4 bases and J by 6 bases.

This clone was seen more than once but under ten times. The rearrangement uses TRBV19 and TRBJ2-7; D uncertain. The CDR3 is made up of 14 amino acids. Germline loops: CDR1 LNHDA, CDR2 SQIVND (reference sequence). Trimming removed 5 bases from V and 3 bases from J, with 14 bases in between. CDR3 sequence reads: CASSPLSSGYEQYF. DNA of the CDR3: TGTGCCAGTAGTCCATTATCGTCAGGCTACGAGCAGTACTTC.

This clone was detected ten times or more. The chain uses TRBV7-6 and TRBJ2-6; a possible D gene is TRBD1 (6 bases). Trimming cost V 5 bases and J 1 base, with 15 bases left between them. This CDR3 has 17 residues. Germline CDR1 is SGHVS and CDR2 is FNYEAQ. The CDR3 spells CASSPRTVASGANVLTF. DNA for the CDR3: TGTGCCAGCAGCCCGAGGACAGTTGCTTCTGGGGCCAACGTCCTGACTTTC.